The source of this TCR beta chain is a study of shared clonotypes between healthy human individuals. Findings and limits, study-wide: Naive subsets usually exceeded memory subsets in estimated richness.

This clone was recorded a few times. The antigen is unknown. Negatively enriched CD4+ T cells were divided by CD45RA into naive and memory. Some clones are missing from TCRdb's copy, which holds only in-frame ones; the method was immunoSEQ multiplex PCR. The repertoire holds 950,000 to 1,100,000 clones, with about 74% as singletons. Trimming pared 1 base from V and 1 base from J, leaving 7 bases between. CDR1 SEHNR and CDR2 FQNEAQ come from the germline V gene (reference sequence). The CDR3 runs 14 residues. Sequenced sample: memory CD4+ T cells sorted from blood. Subset specified: CD45RA-negative fraction. This chain uses TRBV7-9 with TRBJ1-2; a possible D gene is TRBD1 (5 bases). This sequence originates from a man aged 18 to 30 in good health. CDR3 loop: CASSLGGYNYGYTF. CDR3 DNA sequence: TGTGCCAGCAGCTTAGGGGGCTATAACTATGGCTACACCTTC. Full variable domain (outside the CDR3, taken from reference TRBV7-9 and TRBJ1-2): DTGVSQNPRHKITKRGQNVTFRCDPISEHNRLYWYRQTLGQGPEFLTYFQNEAQLEKSRLLSDRFSAERPKGSFSTLEIQRTEQGDSAMYLCASSLGGYNYGYTFGSGTRLTVV.